The 5 T cell receptor beta chains presented below share a single source sample, sequenced in a study of shared clonotypes between healthy human individuals. Libraries were prepared by immunoSEQ multiplex PCR; TCRdb keeps only in-frame clonotypes and omits some of them. This sample has about 990,000 clones; 75% to 85% occur once, and the top ten carry 0.61%. Sequenced sample: memory CD4+ T cells from PBMCs. Subset meaning: CD45RA-negative fraction. The source is a man younger than 30 in good health. Some clones in this sample may be carry-over from other donors' samples.

CDR3 DNA: TGTGCCATCCGGACTAGCGGGAGGCTAGATACGCAGTATTTT. Its protein product is CAIRTSGRLDTQYF. This chain joins TRBV7-9 and TRBJ2-3; TRBD2 aligns across 14 bases. V lost 10 bases and J lost 5; bases outside the gene matches: 5. This CDR3 is built from 14 residues. Germline CDR1 and CDR2: SEHNR and FQNEAQ (reference sequence).

This clone was found once. V gene TRBV2 combines with J gene TRBJ2-2; D is unresolved. CDR1 is SNHLY, CDR2 FYNNEI, per germline. The V gene lost 7 bases and the J gene lost 0 bases, with 12 bases spanning the gap. The CDR3 has 15 residues. The CDR3 DNA reads as TGTGCCAGCACCACGGACGCGGCGAACACCGGGGAGCTGTTTTTT. It encodes CASTTDAANTGELFF.

CDR3 amino acids: CASSPRLAGGSNEQFF. CDR3 sequence (DNA): TGTGCCAGCTCACCCAGACTAGCGGGAGGATCCAATGAGCAGTTCTTC. This rearrangement joins TRBV18 to TRBJ2-1, with TRBD2 identical over 13 bases. J gave up 6 bases and V 3 bases, and 5 bases lay outside the gene matches. This CDR3 has 16 residues. Germline V gives CDR1 KGHSH, CDR2 LQKENI.

Notes on this clone: Other DNA sequences within the sample encode an identical CDR3. The CDR3 coding sequence is TGTGCCAGCTCGGCTAGCGGCTACAATGAGCAGTTCTTC. Translation: CASSASGYNEQFF. The V call is TRBV7-3, the J call TRBJ2-1, with 7 bases matching TRBD2. With 8 bases clipped from V and 3 bases from J, the junction kept 4 bases outside the gene matches. Germline CDR1 SGHTA, CDR2 FQGTGA. The CDR3 spans 13 residues.

The rearrangement uses TRBV30 and TRBJ1-4; D is ambiguous. This CDR3 comprises 16 residues. Looked up from germline, CDR1 is GTSNPN and CDR2 is SVGIG (reference sequence). Trimming left V 1 base short and J 0 bases short, with 12 bases between. The CDR3 loop is CAWSATKGTTNEKLFF. CDR3 nucleotide sequence: TGTGCCTGGAGTGCGACCAAGGGTACAACTAATGAAAAACTGTTTTTT.